A single sample is the source of the 9 T cell receptor beta chains below, sequenced in a study of Graves' ophthalmopathy and Graves' hyperthyroidism. RNA transcripts yielded amplified TCR beta CDR3 regions. After a first-round RT-PCR with HTBI primers, a second-round multiplex PCR was run. TCRdb independently ran MiXCR on the multiplex PCR reads; one entry per CDR3 protein. The sample lists some 520,000 distinct CDR3 sequences; approximately 14% were seen once. Specimen: blood. These receptors were obtained from a woman aged 25 to 39 with Graves' ophthalmopathy.

In its sample, this clonotype was seen many times. V is TRBV2 and J is TRBJ1-3, with 7 bases that match TRBD1. J lost 0 bases, V lost 2 bases, and 7 bases had no gene match. This CDR3 has 17 amino acids. Germline V gene lookup returns CDR1 SNHLY and CDR2 FYNNEI. CDR3 nucleotides: TGTGCCAGCAGTGAATTGGGACAGACATTCTCTGGAAACACCATATATTTT. Its translation is CASSELGQTFSGNTIYF.

A few counts support this clonotype. The chain carries TRBV4-1 and TRBJ2-7; 10 bases match TRBD1. The CDR3 is 15 residues long. Germline lookup yields CDR1 MGHRA and CDR2 YSYEKL. V lost 1 base and J lost 5; bases outside the gene matches: 5. This CDR3 is CASSQAPGQGDEQYF. The CDR3 DNA sequence: TGCGCCAGCAGCCAAGCCCCTGGACAGGGGGACGAGCAGTACTTC.

Concerning this clonotype: A read error may account for a junction end that differs from germline. This rearrangement joins TRBV19 to TRBJ1-1; D is undetermined. Germline V lookup: CDR1 LNHDA, CDR2 SQIVND (reference sequence). The CDR3 runs to 13 residues. Here the CDR3 reads CATRAGAGTEASF. The CDR3 coding sequence is TGTGCGACCCGGGCGGGAGCCGGTACTGAAGCTTCCTTT.

This clonotype was found many times. The gene calls are TRBV20-1 and TRBJ1-2; D is perhaps TRBD1 (5 bases). The CDR3 is 16 residues long. Germline V gene data show CDR1 as DFQATT and CDR2 as SNEGSKA (reference sequence). Trimming took off 0 bases at V and 5 bases at J, with 19 bases between the two ends. Here the CDR3 DNA reads TGCAGTGCTAGAGATTTTACCCCGGGGGAACGGTATGGCTACACCTTC. This gives the protein CSARDFTPGERYGYTF.

This clonotype was counted ten times or more. The rearrangement joins TRBV11-2 to TRBJ2-6; D remains unclear. This CDR3 comprises 15 residues. CDR1 and CDR2 from the germline V gene are SGHAT and FQNNGV. The ends were cut back, 7 bases at V and 1 base at J, with 11 bases in the middle. The CDR3 region is CASNPSKSGANVLTF. The CDR3 coding sequence is TGTGCCAGCAACCCTTCAAAGTCTGGGGCCAACGTCCTGACTTTC.

This clonotype showed up many times. This chain connects TRBV7-2 to TRBJ2-4; TRBD1 matches 9 bases. Germline V gives CDR1 SGHTA, CDR2 FQGNSA. The length of the CDR3 is 16 residues. The V segment lost 4 bases and the J segment 0 bases; nucleotides outside the gene matches: 4. The CDR3 sequence is CASSSTGGLAKNIQYF. The CDR3 nucleotides are TGTGCCAGCAGCTCGACAGGGGGATTAGCCAAAAACATTCAGTACTTC.

This clonotype was seen ten or more times. The chain recombines TRBV28 with TRBJ2-7; 9 nucleotides match TRBD1. The CDR3 is 15 amino acids. Trimming removed 5 bases from V and 6 bases from J; junction bases left unmatched: 11. Looked up from germline, CDR1 is MDHEN and CDR2 is SYDVKM. The DNA of the CDR3 is TGTGCCAGCAGTCTACAGGGGGCTCCTCATCGCGAGCAGTACTTC. As protein: CASSLQGAPHREQYF.

The rearrangement joins TRBV4-2 to TRBJ1-2, with 12 bases aligning to TRBD1. The CDR3 extends over 16 amino acids. Unmatched junction bases numbered 12, after V lost 4 bases and J lost 9 bases. CDR1 is LGHNA, CDR2 YNFKEQ, per germline. CDR3 sequence: CASSRPYPGQGASYTF. CDR3 coding DNA: TGTGCCAGCAGCCGTCCTTATCCGGGACAGGGGGCGAGCTACACCTTC.

This clonotype showed up many times. This rearrangement joins TRBV20-1 to TRBJ1-5; D call uncertain. Trimming took 3 bases from V and 2 from J, leaving 11 bases between them. Germline CDR1 DFQATT, CDR2 SNEGSKA (reference sequence). This CDR3 is built from 14 residues. Here the CDR3 reads CSASQGYRNQPQHF. The CDR3 region has the DNA TGCAGTGCTAGTCAAGGGTATCGCAATCAGCCCCAGCATTTT.